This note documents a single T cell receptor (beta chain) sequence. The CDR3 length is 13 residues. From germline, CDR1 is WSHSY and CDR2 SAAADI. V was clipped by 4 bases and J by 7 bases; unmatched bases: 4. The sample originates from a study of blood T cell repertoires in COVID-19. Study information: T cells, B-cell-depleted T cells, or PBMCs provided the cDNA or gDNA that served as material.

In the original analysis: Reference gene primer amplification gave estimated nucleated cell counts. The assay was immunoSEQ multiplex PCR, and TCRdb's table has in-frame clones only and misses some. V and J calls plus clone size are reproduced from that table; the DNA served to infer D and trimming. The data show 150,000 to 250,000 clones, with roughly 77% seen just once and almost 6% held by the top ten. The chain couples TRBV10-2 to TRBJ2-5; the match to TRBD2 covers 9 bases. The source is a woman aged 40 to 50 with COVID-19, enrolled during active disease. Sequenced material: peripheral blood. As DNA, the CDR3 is TGCGCCAGCAGTGCGGCGGGAGGGGGGACCCAGTACTTC. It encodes CASSAAGGGTQYF.